The source of this T cell receptor beta chain is a study of shared clonotypes between healthy human individuals. When replicate PCRs were run on sorted subsets, they used roughly 0.2 ug DNA, about 31,000 T cell genomes. As originally analysed: Filtering differed, since immunoSEQ gave only junction sequences and no quality scores. Clones were read by immunoSEQ multiplex PCR, and TCRdb kept only the in-frame ones, dropping some. V and J calls and clone size are given by that table; D and trimming were obtained from the DNA. The sample contains millions of clones, 85% to 95% of which appear only once. Study results and caveats: The genetic and exposure-history diversity represented was limited by few donors.

Germline CDR1 ENHRY, CDR2 SYGVKD. V shed 3 bases and J shed 2 bases, with 7 bases lying between them. This CDR3 region has 13 residues. Of note for this clone: Its antigen remains unknown. The sample holds other DNA sequences that translate to the same CDR3.

Naive CD4+ cells were CD45RA-selected; the remaining cells were memory. Sequencing was done on a sample of naive CD4+ T cells sorted from blood. Subset meaning: CD45RA+ positively selected. This TCR derives from a man younger than 35 in good health. The J gene is TRBJ2-5, the V gene TRBV10-3; possibly TRBD1 for D (5 bases). The CDR3: CAISETGQETQYF. The CDR3 DNA sequence: TGTGCCATCAGTGAAACAGGACAAGAGACCCAGTACTTC.